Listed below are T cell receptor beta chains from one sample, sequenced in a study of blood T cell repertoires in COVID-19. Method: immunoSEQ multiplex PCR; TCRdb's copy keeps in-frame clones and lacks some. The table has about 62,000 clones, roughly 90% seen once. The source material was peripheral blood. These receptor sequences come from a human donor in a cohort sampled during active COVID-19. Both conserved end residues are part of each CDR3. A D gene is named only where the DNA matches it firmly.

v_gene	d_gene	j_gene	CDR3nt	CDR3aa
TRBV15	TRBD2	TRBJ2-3	TGTGCCACCAGCAGAGATCTACTAGCGGGAGATACGCAGTATTTT	CATSRDLLAGDTQYF
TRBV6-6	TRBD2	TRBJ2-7	TGTGCCAGCAGTTCTGGACTAGCGTTCTACGAGCAGTACTTC	CASSSGLAFYEQYF
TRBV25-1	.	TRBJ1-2	TGTGCCAGCAGTGCCCAGGGGACTGGCTACACCTTC	CASSAQGTGYTF
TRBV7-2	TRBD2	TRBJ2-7	TGTGCCAGCAGCTCAACTCTGGGGGGGTGGTACGAGCAGTACTTC	CASSSTLGGWYEQYF
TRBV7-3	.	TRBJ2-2	TGTGCCAGCAGCTTAAGGGCCCCCGTATATTGGTCCGGGGAGCTGTTTTTT	CASSLRAPVYWSGELFF
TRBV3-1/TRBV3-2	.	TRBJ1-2	TGTGCCAGCAGCCAAGTAGGGGATGGCTACACCTTC	CASSQVGDGYTF
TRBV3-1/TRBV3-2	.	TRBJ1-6	TGTGCCAGCAGCCAACAACAGGGTTATAATTCACCCCTCCACTTT	CASSQQQGYNSPLHF
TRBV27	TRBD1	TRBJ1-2	TGTGCCAGCAGTTCCCGACAGGGTGGCTATGGCTACACCTTC	CASSSRQGGYGYTF
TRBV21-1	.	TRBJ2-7	TGTGCCAGCAGCAAACGATTGGTCCGACAGGGACATTACGAGCAGTACTTC	CASSKRLVRQGHYEQYF
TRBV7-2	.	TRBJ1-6	TGTGCCAGCAGCTTAGACAGGGTTTCACCCCTCCACTTT	CASSLDRVSPLHF
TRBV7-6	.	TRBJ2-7	TGTGCCAGCAGCATCTGGGGAGCCTACGAGCAGTACTTC	CASSIWGAYEQYF
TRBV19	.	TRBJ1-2	TGTGCCAGTAGGGACCGCGGCAGGGCGGATATGCACCTCTTC	CASRDRGRADMHLF
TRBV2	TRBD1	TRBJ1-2	TGTGCCAGCCAGGGGGGACGGGGTGGCTACACCTTC	CASQGGRGGYTF
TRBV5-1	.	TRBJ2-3	TGCGCCAGCAGCTTGTCTGGGCCCGTCGGCACAGATACGCAGTATTTT	CASSLSGPVGTDTQYF
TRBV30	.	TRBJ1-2	TGTGCCTGGAGTGTAGCCGTGGGACTTGACTATGGCTACACCTTC	CAWSVAVGLDYGYTF
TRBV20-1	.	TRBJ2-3	TGCAGTGCTAATCCTCTCGATACGCAGTATTTT	CSANPLDTQYF
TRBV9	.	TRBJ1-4	TGTGCCAGCAGCGTAGGACCAGTGGAGGAAAAACTGTTTTTT	CASSVGPVEEKLFF